Detailed here is one T cell receptor (beta chain). This sample stems from a study of technical replicates of blood from several donors. Germline CDR1 and CDR2: SGHVS and FQNEAQ. V lost 5 bases to trimming and J lost 3 bases, with 13 bases between them. The CDR3 spans 14 residues. Produced via immunoSEQ multiplex PCR; TCRdb's table is partial and in-frame only. There are about 89,000 clones in the sample; approximately 94% occur only once, and about 0.22% lies in the top ten. What was sequenced was T cells isolated from PBMCs. The genes are TRBV7-8 and TRBJ2-5, with a weak D call TRBD1 (6 bases). The receptor comes from a human donor in good health. The DNA for the CDR3 is TGTGCCAGCAGCGACCGGGACACCAAAGAGACCCAGTACTTC. This gives the protein CASSDRDTKETQYF. The full variable domain, in which reference TRBV7-8 and TRBJ2-5 provide the parts outside the CDR3, is GAGVSQSPRYKVAKRGQDVALRCDPISGHVSLFWYQQALGQGPEFLTYFQNEAQLDKSGLPSDRFFAERPEGSVSTLKIQRTQQEDSAVYLCASSDRDTKETQYFGPGTRLLVL.